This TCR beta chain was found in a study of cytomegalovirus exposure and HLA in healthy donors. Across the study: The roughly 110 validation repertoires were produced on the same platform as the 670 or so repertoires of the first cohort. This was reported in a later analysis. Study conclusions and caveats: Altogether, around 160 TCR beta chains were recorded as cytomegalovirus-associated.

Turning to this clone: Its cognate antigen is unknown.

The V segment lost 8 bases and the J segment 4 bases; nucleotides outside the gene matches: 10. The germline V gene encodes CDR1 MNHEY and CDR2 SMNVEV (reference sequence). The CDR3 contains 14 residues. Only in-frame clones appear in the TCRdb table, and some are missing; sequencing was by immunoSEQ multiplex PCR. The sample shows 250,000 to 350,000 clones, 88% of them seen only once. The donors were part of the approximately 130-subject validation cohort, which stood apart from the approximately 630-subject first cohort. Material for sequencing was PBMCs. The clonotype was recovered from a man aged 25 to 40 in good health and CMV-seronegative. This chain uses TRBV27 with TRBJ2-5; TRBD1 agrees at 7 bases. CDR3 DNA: TGTGCCAGCCGTTACAGGGGATGGGGAGAGACCCAGTACTTC. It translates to CASRYRGWGETQYF.